This T cell receptor beta chain was obtained from a study of blood T cell repertoires in COVID-19. Study-wide context: Both acute and convalescent COVID-19 samples were obtained from the United States, Italy and Spain. Sources were T cells, B-cell-depleted T cells, or PBMCs; the material itself was cDNA or gDNA.

The CDR3 loop spans 13 amino acids. CDR1 GTSNPN and CDR2 SVGIG come from the germline V gene (reference sequence). Trimming took 6 bases from V and 6 from J; bases not matched to a gene: 10. Per the authors' pipeline: Reference gene primer amplification in the assay estimated nucleated cell counts. TCRdb's table, derived via immunoSEQ multiplex PCR, lists solely in-frame clones and lacks some. V, J and clone size are those of that table, while D and trimming were read from the DNA. This sample has approximately 150,000 clones, with around 80% found just once. The sequencing sample was made of peripheral blood. The rearrangement joins TRBV30 to TRBJ1-1, with 7 positions matching TRBD1. The source of this sequence is a human donor with acute or convalescent COVID-19. The donor label of this sample is uncertain. The CDR3 DNA follows: TGTGCCTGCGCACATGCAGGGGGTCCTGAAGCTTTCTTT. This sequence encodes CACAHAGGPEAFF.